This TCR beta chain was sequenced during a study of blood T cell repertoires in COVID-19. Study-level background: Acute and convalescent COVID-19 specimens originated in the United States, Italy and Spain. T cells, B-cell-depleted T cells, or PBMCs provided the cDNA or gDNA that served as material.

J gave up 0 bases and V 5 bases, and 6 bases lay outside the gene matches. CDR3 length: 16 residues. CDR1 is SGHNT and CDR2 is YENEEA in the germline V gene. Enrolment of Seattle patients took place during active infection, and they were followed longitudinally. Measured with immunoSEQ multiplex PCR; TCRdb has only the in-frame clones, and not every one. This sample yields about 250,000 clones, of which more than 65% are seen a single time; 15% to 19% belongs to the top ten. The V gene is TRBV11-3, the J gene TRBJ2-3; 9 bases align to TRBD2. Input material: peripheral blood. The receptor was derived from a person between 65 and 79 years old with COVID-19, enrolled during active disease. In DNA, the CDR3 is TGTGCCAGCAGCCCCGGTAGCGGGGGTAGCACAGATACGCAGTATTTT. Amino acid sequence: CASSPGSGGSTDTQYF.